This TCR beta chain was captured in a study of molecular identifiers for immune sequencing clone quantification. TCRdb reprocessed the PCR reads with MiXCR, giving one entry per CDR3 protein. Among about 640,000 distinct CDR3 sequences, around 20% were seen once, and the ten largest hold around 0.9%. Notes on this clonotype: The junction differs from germline at one of its ends, possibly a read error.

The CDR3 totals 12 residues. Germline CDR1 is MNHEY and CDR2 is SVGEGT. The genes are TRBV6-2 or TRBV6-3 and TRBJ2-7, with D possibly matching TRBD2 (5 bases). The origin of this receptor is a human donor in good health. Some libraries in this study had Jurkat cell RNA spiked in. The sequenced material came from naive CD8+ T cells from blood, with Jurkat cell RNA spiked in. Subset reported: FACS-sorted CD8+CD4-CCR7+CD45RA+ naive T cells. The CDR3 sequence is CVSSYLFRGQYF. The DNA for the CDR3 is TGTGTCAGCAGTTACCTTTTCCGGGGGCAGTACTTC.